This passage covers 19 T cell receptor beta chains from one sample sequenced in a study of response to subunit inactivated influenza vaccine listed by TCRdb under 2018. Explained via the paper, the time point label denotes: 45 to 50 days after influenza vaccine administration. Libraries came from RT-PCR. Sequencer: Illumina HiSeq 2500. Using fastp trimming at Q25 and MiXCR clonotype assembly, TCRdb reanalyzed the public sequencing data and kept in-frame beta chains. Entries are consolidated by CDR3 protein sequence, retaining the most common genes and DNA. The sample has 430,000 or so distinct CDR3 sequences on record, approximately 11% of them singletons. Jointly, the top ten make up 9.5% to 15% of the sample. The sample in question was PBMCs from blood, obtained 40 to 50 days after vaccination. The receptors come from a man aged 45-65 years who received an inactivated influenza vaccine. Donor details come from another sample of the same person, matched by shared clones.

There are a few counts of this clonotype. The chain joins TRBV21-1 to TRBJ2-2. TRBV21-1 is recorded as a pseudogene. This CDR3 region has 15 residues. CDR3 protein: CASSNLEDRPGELFF. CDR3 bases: TGTGCCAGCAGCAACCTTGAAGACCGCCCCGGGGAGCTGTTTTTT.

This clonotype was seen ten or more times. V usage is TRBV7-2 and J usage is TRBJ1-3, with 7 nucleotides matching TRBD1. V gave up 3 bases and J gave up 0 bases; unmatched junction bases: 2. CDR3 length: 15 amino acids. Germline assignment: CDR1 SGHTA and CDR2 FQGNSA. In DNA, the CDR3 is TGTGCCAGCAGCTTTACAGGGGACTCTGGAAACACCATATATTTT. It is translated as CASSFTGDSGNTIYF. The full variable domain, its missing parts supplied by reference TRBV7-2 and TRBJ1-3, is GAGVSQSPSNKVTEKGKDVELRCDPISGHTALYWYRQSLGQGLEFLIYFQGNSAPDKSGLPSDRFSAERTGGSVSTLTIQRTQQEDSAVYLCASSFTGDSGNTIYFGEGSWLTVV.

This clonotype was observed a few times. The CDR3 DNA sequence: TGTGCCAGCAGCTCCTACTTACTTAGCGGGGAGCAGTTCTTC. It translates to CASSSYLLSGEQFF. The chain uses TRBV7-3 and TRBJ2-1; 7 bases agree with TRBD2. The V and J ends lost 4 bases and 10 bases, in that order; junction bases with no gene match: 10. The CDR3 is made up of 14 amino acids. Germline lookup yields CDR1 SGHTA and CDR2 FQGTGA.

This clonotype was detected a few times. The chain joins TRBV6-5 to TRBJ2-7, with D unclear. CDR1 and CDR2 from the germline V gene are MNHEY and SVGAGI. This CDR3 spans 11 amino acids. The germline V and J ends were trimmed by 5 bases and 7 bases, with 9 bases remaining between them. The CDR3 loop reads CASSNGQEQYF. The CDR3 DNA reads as TGTGCCAGCAGTAACGGGCAGGAGCAGTACTTC.

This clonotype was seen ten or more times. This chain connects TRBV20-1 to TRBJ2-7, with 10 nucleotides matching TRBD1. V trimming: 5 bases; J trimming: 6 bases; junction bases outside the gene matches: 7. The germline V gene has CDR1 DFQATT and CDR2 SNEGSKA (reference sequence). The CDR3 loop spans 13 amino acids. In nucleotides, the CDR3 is TGCAGTGCTTCGACAGGGGGCTGGGGCGAGCAGTACTTC. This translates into CSASTGGWGEQYF.

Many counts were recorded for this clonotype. The CDR3 sequence: CASSLVRDDEQFF. The CDR3 DNA is TGTGCCAGCAGCTTAGTTCGGGATGATGAGCAGTTCTTC. The gene calls are TRBV7-2 and TRBJ2-1, with D perhaps matching TRBD2 (5 bases). This CDR3 is built from 13 residues. Germline CDR1 and CDR2: SGHTA and FQGNSA. V dropped 1 base and J dropped 8 bases, with 9 bases sitting between them. The variable domain in full, completed from reference TRBV7-2 and TRBJ2-1, reads GAGVSQSPSNKVTEKGKDVELRCDPISGHTALYWYRQSLGQGLEFLIYFQGNSAPDKSGLPSDRFSAERTGGSVSTLTIQRTQQEDSAVYLCASSLVRDDEQFFGPGTRLTVL.

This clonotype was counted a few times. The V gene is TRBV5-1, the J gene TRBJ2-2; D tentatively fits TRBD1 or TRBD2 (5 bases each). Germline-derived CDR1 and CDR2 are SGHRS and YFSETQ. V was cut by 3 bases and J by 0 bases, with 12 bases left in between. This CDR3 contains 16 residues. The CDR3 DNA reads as TGCGCCAGCAGCTCTTCCGGGACGGCGAACACCGGGGAGCTGTTTTTT. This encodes CASSSSGTANTGELFF.

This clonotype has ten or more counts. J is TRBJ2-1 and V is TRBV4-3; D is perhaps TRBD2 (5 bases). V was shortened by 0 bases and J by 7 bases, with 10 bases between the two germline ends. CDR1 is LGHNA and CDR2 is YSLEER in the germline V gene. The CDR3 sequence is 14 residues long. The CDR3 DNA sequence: TGCGCCAGCAGCCAAGATCGGAGGTTAAATGAGCAGTTCTTC. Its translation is CASSQDRRLNEQFF.

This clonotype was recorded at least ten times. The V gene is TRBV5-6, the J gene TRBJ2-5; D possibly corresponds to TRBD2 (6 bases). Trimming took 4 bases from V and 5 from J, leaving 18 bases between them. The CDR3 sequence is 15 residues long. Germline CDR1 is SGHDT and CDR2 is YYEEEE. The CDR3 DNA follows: TGTGCCAGCAGCAAAGACTTGACTAGTCGGGAGACCCAGTACTTC. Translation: CASSKDLTSRETQYF.

As DNA, the CDR3 is TGTGCCACGGGACTCCCGAGCTCCTACGAGCAGTACTTC. Translating it yields CATGLPSSYEQYF. The chain employs TRBV6-1 and TRBJ2-7, with D possibly matching TRBD2 (6 bases). Trimming cost V 10 bases and J 0 bases, with 13 bases left between them. Germline loops: CDR1 MNHNS, CDR2 SASEGT. The length of the CDR3 is 13 residues.

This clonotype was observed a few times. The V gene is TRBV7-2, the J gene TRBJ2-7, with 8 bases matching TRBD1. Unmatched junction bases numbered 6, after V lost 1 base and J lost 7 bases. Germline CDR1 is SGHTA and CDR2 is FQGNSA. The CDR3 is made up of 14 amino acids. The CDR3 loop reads CASSLGQGTGEQYF. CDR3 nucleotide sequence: TGTGCCAGCAGCTTAGGACAGGGGACGGGGGAGCAGTACTTC.

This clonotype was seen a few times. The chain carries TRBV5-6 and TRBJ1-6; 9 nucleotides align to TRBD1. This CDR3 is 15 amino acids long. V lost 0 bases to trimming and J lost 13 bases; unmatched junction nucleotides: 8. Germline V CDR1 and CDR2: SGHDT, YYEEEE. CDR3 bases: TGTGCCAGCAGCTTGGTGGGACAGGGCTACGTCCCCCTCCACTTT. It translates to CASSLVGQGYVPLHF.

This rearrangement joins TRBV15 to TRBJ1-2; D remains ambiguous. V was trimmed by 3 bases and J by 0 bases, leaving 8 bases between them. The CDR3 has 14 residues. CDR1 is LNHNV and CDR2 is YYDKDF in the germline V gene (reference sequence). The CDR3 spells CATSSRQTNYGYTF. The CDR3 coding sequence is TGTGCCACCAGCAGCCGGCAAACTAACTATGGCTACACCTTC.

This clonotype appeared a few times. The CDR3: CSAVWGGEVYNEQFF. The CDR3 coding sequence is TGCAGTGCCGTCTGGGGGGGAGAGGTCTACAATGAGCAGTTCTTC. The chain joins TRBV20-1 to TRBJ2-1; 7 bases line up with TRBD2. V dropped 6 bases and J dropped 3; count of bases not matched to a gene: 11. The germline CDR1 and CDR2 sequences are DFQATT and SNEGSKA (reference sequence). This CDR3 contains 15 residues.

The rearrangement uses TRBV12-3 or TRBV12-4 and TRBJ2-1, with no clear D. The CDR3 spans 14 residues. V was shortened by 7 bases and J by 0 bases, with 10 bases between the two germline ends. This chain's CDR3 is CASIGVGSYNEQFF. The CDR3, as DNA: TGTGCCAGCATAGGAGTAGGCTCCTACAATGAGCAGTTCTTC.

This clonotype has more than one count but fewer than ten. CDR3 in amino acids: CASSRGHAEAFF. The CDR3 DNA reads as TGTGCCAGCAGTAGGGGGCACGCTGAAGCTTTCTTT. This chain uses TRBV12-3 or TRBV12-4 with TRBJ1-1, with 7 bases identical to TRBD1. CDR3 length: 12 amino acids. Trimming took 5 bases from V and 6 from J; bases not matched to a gene: 3.

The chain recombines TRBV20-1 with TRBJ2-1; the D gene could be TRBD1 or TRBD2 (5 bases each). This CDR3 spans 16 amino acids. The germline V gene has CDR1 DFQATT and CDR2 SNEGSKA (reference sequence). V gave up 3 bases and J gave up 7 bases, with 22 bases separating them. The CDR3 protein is CSASMWGPITENEQFF. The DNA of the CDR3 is TGCAGTGCTAGTATGTGGGGACCTATCACGGAGAATGAGCAGTTCTTC.

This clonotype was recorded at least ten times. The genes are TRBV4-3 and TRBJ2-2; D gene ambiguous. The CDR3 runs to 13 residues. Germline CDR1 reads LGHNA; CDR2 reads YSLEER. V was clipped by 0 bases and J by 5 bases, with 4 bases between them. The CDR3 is CASSQDRTGELFF. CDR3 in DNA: TGCGCCAGCAGCCAAGATAGGACCGGGGAGCTGTTTTTT.

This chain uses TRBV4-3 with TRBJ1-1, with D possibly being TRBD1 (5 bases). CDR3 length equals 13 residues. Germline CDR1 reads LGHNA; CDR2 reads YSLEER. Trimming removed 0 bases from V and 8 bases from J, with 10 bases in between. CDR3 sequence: CASSQETGGEAFF. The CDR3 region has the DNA TGCGCCAGCAGCCAAGAAACGGGGGGAGAAGCTTTCTTT.